Listed below are T cell receptor beta chains from one sample, sequenced in a study of T cell repertoires in cytomegalovirus infection. In TCRdb, the reads were re-called with MiXCR into one record per CDR3 protein. The data hold about 230,000 distinct CDR3 sequences, with approximately 22% observed a single time. Sequenced: CD8+ T cells from PBMCs. The receptors stem from a human donor in good health (CMV status not recorded). Some clones in this sample may be carry-over from other donors' samples. Both conserved end residues are part of each CDR3.

v_gene,CDR3aa
TRBV28,CASSFPSPQFRYNEQFF
TRBV7-9,CASRRGQGLLNTQYF
TRBV2,CASSRAGNGYTF
TRBV2,CAVKGGYNEQFF
TRBV7-6,CASSLAPGTGADTQYF
TRBV5-5,CASSYAKGDYEQYF
TRBV5-4,CASSGQGPTEAFF
TRBV28,CASSSPGDGRTYEQYF
TRBV2,CAALGFQETQYF
TRBV4-1,CASSSQGFTEAFF
TRBV5-6,CASSLVQGAETQYF
TRBV28,CASSSRNGYEQYF
TRBV2,CASSEWQGAYEQYF
TRBV7-6,CASSRQGGNSPLHF
TRBV2,CASKEGGARYSPLHF
TRBV7-3,CASSKTGLGTEAFF
TRBV6-4,CASSDRGGEANVLTF
TRBV7-2,CASSLGQGAHQPQHF
TRBV7-6,CASSLVGQHVEQFF
TRBV14,CASSHTGSNTEAFF
TRBV12-3/TRBV12-4,CASSFTFWELFF
TRBV5-6,CTSSSGLQGSPLHF
TRBV20-1,CSARELAKETQYF
TRBV6-5,CASSYSTVGELFF
TRBV7-2,CASSLELGIGFEQYF
TRBV19,CASSFGSERYTF
TRBV7-2,CASSPTVYGELFF
TRBV2,CASWTGVWGYTF
TRBV10-3,CAISESVGPSYEQYF
TRBV19,CASSWTSGADTQYF
TRBV12-3/TRBV12-4,CASKLTSGWNEQFF
TRBV4-1,CASSYDSNQPQHF
TRBV2,CASSEDGGPEQYF
TRBV20-1,CSARTGQGFYEQYF
TRBV7-8,CASKIRDRALSGANVLTF
TRBV12-3/TRBV12-4,CASREVASSYNEQFF
TRBV7-6,CASSLATGGDEQFF
TRBV14,CASSQTGNAYEQYF
TRBV19,CASSIYLREKAFF
TRBV6-5,CASSWGSGGSKFF
TRBV7-2,CASSLSGGADEQFF
TRBV29-1,CSLCDTNTGELFF
TRBV15,CATSRDRQTPTGELFF
TRBV6-4,CASSDSSGATDTQYF
TRBV29-1,CSAIGQTDTQYF
TRBV7-6,CASSWGLADLEQYF
TRBV7-7,CASSWGGTGETQYF
TRBV5-6,CASSMDSGTEAFF
TRBV6-5,CASSYGTGRYNEQFF
TRBV7-2,CASSVYYNEQFF
TRBV5-1,CASSLEGTPNYGYTF
TRBV12-3/TRBV12-4,CASSPGHRFTDTQYF